Each of the 30 T cell receptor beta chains below was sequenced from the same sample in a study of shared clonotypes between healthy human individuals. Clones were read by immunoSEQ multiplex PCR, and TCRdb kept only the in-frame ones, dropping some. This sample carries fewer than 650,000 clones, 75% to 85% of them seen once, and the ten largest clones take 13%. The sequencing input was PBMCs. The source is a middle-aged woman in good health. Some clones in this sample may be carry-over from other donors' samples.

The V call is TRBV28, the J call TRBJ1-6, with unresolved D. The CDR3 consists of 13 residues. With 7 bases removed from V and 6 bases from J, the gap between germline ends came to 10 bases. Germline V gives CDR1 MDHEN, CDR2 SYDVKM. The DNA of the CDR3 is TGTGCCAGCAACGGAGATCTTAATTCACCCCTCCACTTT. Translation: CASNGDLNSPLHF.

This chain joins TRBV18 and TRBJ2-3; 8 nucleotides agree with TRBD2. The V segment lost 6 bases and the J segment 6 bases; nucleotides outside the gene matches: 8. The CDR3 runs to 14 residues. From germline, CDR1 is KGHSH and CDR2 LQKENI. CDR3 loop: CASSPGTSHDTQYF. DNA of the CDR3: TGTGCCAGCTCCCCAGGGACTAGTCATGATACGCAGTATTTT.

The chain carries TRBV6-6 and TRBJ2-2; 9 bases are shared with TRBD1. The V segment lost 5 bases and the J segment 4 bases; nucleotides outside the gene matches: 5. This CDR3 contains 15 residues. Per germline, CDR1 MNHNY and CDR2 SVGAGI (reference sequence). The CDR3 bases are TGTGCCAGCAGTAGGGACAGGGCGGGCACCGGGGAGCTGTTTTTT. Its protein product is CASSRDRAGTGELFF.

The chain carries TRBV28 and TRBJ2-1; tentative D call: TRBD2 (6 bases). Germline loops: CDR1 MDHEN, CDR2 SYDVKM. This CDR3 is 14 amino acids long. The V gene lost 4 bases and the J gene lost 5 bases, with 12 bases spanning the gap. The CDR3 sequence: CASSSLWTNNEQFF. DNA of the CDR3: TGTGCCAGCAGTTCATTATGGACTAACAATGAGCAGTTCTTC.

The V call is TRBV19, the J call TRBJ1-2, with D possibly being TRBD1 (6 bases). CDR3 length equals 14 residues. The V end lost 5 bases, the J end lost 3 bases, and 13 bases lay between the germline ends. Germline V lookup: CDR1 LNHDA, CDR2 SQIVND (reference sequence). The CDR3 nucleotides read TGTGCCAGTAGTCCCCGGACAGAGGACTATGGCTACACCTTC. It yields the protein CASSPRTEDYGYTF.

The rearrangement links TRBV5-1 to TRBJ1-4; D gene uncertain. The CDR3 extends over 14 amino acids. Germline V gene data show CDR1 as SGHRS and CDR2 as YFSETQ. With 4 bases removed from V and 4 bases from J, the gap between germline ends came to 11 bases. This CDR3 reads CASSADADNEKLFF. CDR3 nucleotide sequence: TGCGCCAGCAGCGCGGACGCGGATAATGAAAAACTGTTTTTT.

This clone turned up a few times. This sequence joins TRBV5-5 and TRBJ2-1, with D hard to call. The CDR3 is made up of 13 amino acids. The germline V gene has CDR1 SGHKS and CDR2 YYEKEE (reference sequence). V was shortened by 0 bases and J by 7 bases, with 8 bases between the two germline ends. The CDR3 region is CASSLGTINEQFF. The CDR3 coding sequence is TGTGCCAGCAGCTTGGGGACGATTAATGAGCAGTTCTTC. Based on the CDR3 plus reference TRBV5-5 and TRBJ2-1, the full variable domain is DAGVTQSPTHLIKTRGQQVTLRCSPISGHKSVSWYQQVLGQGPQFIFQYYEKEERGRGNFPDRFSARQFPNYSSELNVNALLLGDSALYLCASSLGTINEQFFGPGTRLTVL.

The chain links TRBV28 to TRBJ2-2, with 8 bases matching TRBD2. CDR1 and CDR2 (germline): MDHEN, SYDVKM. The CDR3 is 13 amino acids. Trimming at V came to 8 bases and at J to 5 bases, leaving 4 bases not matched to a gene. This chain's CDR3 is CASGRGETGELFF. The CDR3 coding sequence is TGTGCCAGCGGGCGGGGGGAGACCGGGGAGCTGTTTTTT.

This chain joins TRBV6-1 and TRBJ1-3; D unresolved. V shed 6 bases and J shed 3 bases, with 12 bases lying between them. The germline CDR1 and CDR2 sequences are MNHNS and SASEGT. The CDR3 runs 14 residues. CDR3 sequence: CASSARSFGNTIYF. The CDR3 coding sequence is TGTGCCAGCAGCGCCCGCAGCTTTGGAAACACCATATATTTT.

The chain couples TRBV5-1 to TRBJ2-5; tentative D call: TRBD2 (6 bases). Judging by the DNA end, TRBJ2-7 fits better; the J call may be wrong. CDR3 length equals 15 residues. Germline-derived CDR1 and CDR2 are SGHRS and YFSETQ. The CDR3 DNA sequence: TGCGCCAGCAGCTCAACGGGACTCCGCTCCTACGAGCAGTACTTC. As protein: CASSSTGLRSYEQYF.

J is TRBJ2-7 and V is TRBV6-1, with D unclear. With 1 base removed from V and 5 bases from J, the gap between germline ends came to 12 bases. The CDR3 totals 14 residues. Germline lookup yields CDR1 MNHNS and CDR2 SASEGT. DNA of the CDR3: TGTGCCAGCAGTGAAGTTTGGTTTCGGGACGAGCAGTACTTC. As protein: CASSEVWFRDEQYF.

This chain links TRBV5-8 with TRBJ1-4; 9 positions agree with TRBD1. With V trimmed by 4 bases and J by 7 bases, 5 bases remained unmatched. CDR1 and CDR2 (germline): SGHTS, YDEGEE. The CDR3 sequence is 14 residues long. CDR3 in amino acids: CASSGDREIEKLFF. In nucleotides, the CDR3 is TGTGCCAGCAGCGGGGACAGGGAGATTGAAAAACTGTTTTTT.

The V gene is TRBV29-1, the J gene TRBJ1-6; possible D gene TRBD1, 6 bases. V lost 6 bases and J 10 bases, leaving 16 bases between the germline ends. The germline gives CDR1 SQVTM, CDR2 ANQGSEA. This CDR3 has 13 amino acids. The CDR3 is CSVRTASGSPLHF. The CDR3 DNA sequence: TGCAGCGTCCGGACAGCCTCAGGCTCACCCCTCCACTTT. The entire variable domain, with the rest obtained from reference TRBV29-1 and TRBJ1-6, is as follows: SAVISQKPSRDICQRGTSLTIQCQVDSQVTMMFWYRQQPGQSLTLIATANQGSEATYESGFVIDKFPISRPNLTFSTLTVSNMSPEDSSIYLCSVRTASGSPLHFGNGTRLTVT.

The rearrangement links TRBV6-1 to TRBJ1-3; a possible D gene is TRBD1 (6 bases). The V gene lost 6 bases and the J gene lost 2 bases, with 14 bases spanning the gap. The CDR3 contains 15 residues. Germline lookup yields CDR1 MNHNS and CDR2 SASEGT. In DNA, the CDR3 is TGTGCCAGCAGAAACGCCGGGACACCTGGAAACACCATATATTTT. Protein product: CASRNAGTPGNTIYF.

The chain carries TRBV27 and TRBJ2-7; TRBD1 matches 10 bases. After removal of 4 bases from V and 1 base from J, the junction contained 13 bases not matched to a gene. CDR1 MNHEY and CDR2 SMNVEV come from the germline V gene (reference sequence). CDR3 length: 18 residues. CDR3 sequence (DNA): TGTGCCAGCAGTTCCATCCGGACAGGGGGTTTCATTTCCTACGAGCAGTACTTC. Translating it yields CASSSIRTGGFISYEQYF.

The V gene is TRBV27, the J gene TRBJ1-1; TRBD1 might be the D (5 bases). V was shortened by 6 bases and J by 7 bases, with 15 bases between the two germline ends. The CDR3 sequence is 13 residues long. Germline CDR1 reads MNHEY; CDR2 reads SMNVEV (reference sequence). The CDR3 DNA reads TGTGCCAGCAGGGGGGTAGAGAGGGATGAAGCTTTCTTT. Protein: CASRGVERDEAFF.

The V and J genes are TRBV27 and TRBJ2-5, with TRBD2 identical over 9 bases. The CDR3 consists of 16 residues. Germline values: CDR1 MNHEY, CDR2 SMNVEV (reference sequence). J lost 4 bases, V lost 2 bases, and 8 bases had no gene match. CDR3 in amino acids: CASSLLPAGGRETQYF. In DNA form, the CDR3 reads TGTGCCAGCAGTTTACTGCCGGCGGGAGGGCGAGAGACCCAGTACTTC.

This chain uses TRBV25-1 with TRBJ2-3, with 11 nucleotides matching TRBD2. CDR1 is MGHDK, CDR2 SYGVNS, per germline. The CDR3 extends over 15 amino acids. The ends lost 4 bases at V and 1 base at J; junction bases unmatched: 1. CDR3 region: CASSGGLAGTDTQYF. The DNA of the CDR3 is TGTGCCAGCAGTGGGGGACTAGCGGGCACAGATACGCAGTATTTT.

V and J are TRBV5-6 and TRBJ2-2; the match to TRBD2 covers 10 bases. The CDR3 has 18 residues. V gave up 4 bases and J gave up 2 bases; unmatched junction bases: 11. The germline CDR1 and CDR2 sequences are SGHDT and YYEEEE. The CDR3 bases are TGTGCCAGCAGCCCCGCTATTTTACTAGCGGGAAACACCGGGGAGCTGTTTTTT. It specifies CASSPAILLAGNTGELFF.

This sequence joins TRBV4-1 and TRBJ2-1; the match to TRBD1 covers 8 bases. V trimming: 3 bases; J trimming: 2 bases; junction bases outside the gene matches: 15. The germline gives CDR1 MGHRA, CDR2 YSYEKL. The CDR3 loop spans 19 amino acids. The CDR3, as DNA: TGCGCCAGCAGCCATGCCCAGGGGGCTGGCGGGGAAACCTACAATGAGCAGTTCTTC. It codes for CASSHAQGAGGETYNEQFF.

This clone was counted a single time. The gene calls are TRBV18 and TRBJ2-2; TRBD2 matches 9 bases. CDR3 length: 17 amino acids. Per the germline V gene, CDR1 is KGHSH and CDR2 is LQKENI. V shed 0 bases and J 8 bases; nucleotides not matched to a gene: 10. In nucleotides, the CDR3 is TGTGCCAGCTCACCACCCCGGGTTAGCGGGAGATCGGGGGAGCTGTTTTTT. This gives the protein CASSPPRVSGRSGELFF.

The chain joins TRBV9 to TRBJ2-1; 9 bases line up with TRBD2. Trimming at V came to 2 bases and at J to 6 bases, leaving 9 bases not matched to a gene. This CDR3 comprises 16 residues. Germline V gene data show CDR1 as SGDLS and CDR2 as YYNGEE. The CDR3 is CASSVSGSGGFNEQFF. The CDR3 DNA reads as TGTGCCAGCAGCGTGTCTGGTAGCGGGGGCTTCAATGAGCAGTTCTTC.

This chain links TRBV9 with TRBJ2-2, with D perhaps matching TRBD2 (5 bases). Trimming stripped 0 bases from V and 0 bases from J, with 9 bases between. The CDR3 loop spans 16 amino acids. CDR1 is SGDLS, CDR2 YYNGEE, per germline. The CDR3 protein is CASSVGNSANTGELFF. CDR3 sequence (DNA): TGTGCCAGCAGCGTAGGAAATAGCGCGAACACCGGGGAGCTGTTTTTT.

The V call is TRBV28, the J call TRBJ2-3; the D is unclear. V was shortened by 3 bases and J by 4 bases, with 17 bases between the two germline ends. Germline CDR1 and CDR2: MDHEN and SYDVKM. The CDR3 has 16 residues. The CDR3 loop is CASSFGYSFTADTQYF. For the CDR3, the DNA is TGTGCCAGCAGTTTCGGGTATTCTTTCACGGCAGATACGCAGTATTTT.

This clone was found many times. This CDR3 is also generated by other DNA sequences in the sample. The chain recombines TRBV7-9 with TRBJ1-2; a possible D gene is TRBD1 (5 bases). Per germline, CDR1 SEHNR and CDR2 FQNEAQ (reference sequence). The germline V and J ends were trimmed by 2 bases and 4 bases, with 14 bases remaining between them. This CDR3 has 15 residues. This CDR3 reads CASSLSGTEVYGYTF. CDR3 sequence (DNA): TGTGCCAGCAGCTTAAGCGGGACGGAGGTCTATGGCTACACCTTC.

This clone appeared a few times. The chain joins TRBV14 to TRBJ2-7; the D is unclear. The V end was cut by 3 bases, the J end by 8 bases, with 14 bases between. The CDR3 covers 13 residues. Looked up from germline, CDR1 is SGHDN and CDR2 is FVKESK. CDR3 loop: CASSHEIGVKQYF. The CDR3 DNA follows: TGTGCCAGCAGCCATGAAATTGGGGTAAAGCAGTACTTC.

This clone was picked up many times. The rearrangement links TRBV19 to TRBJ1-2, with 7 positions matching TRBD1. J lost 2 bases, V lost 6 bases, and 12 bases had no gene match. This CDR3 has 16 residues. Germline assignment: CDR1 LNHDA and CDR2 SQIVND (reference sequence). CDR3: CASRPVRDRDNYGYTF. In nucleotides, the CDR3 is TGTGCCAGTAGGCCTGTGCGGGACAGAGACAACTATGGCTACACCTTC.

The chain employs TRBV5-8 and TRBJ1-2; D call uncertain. This CDR3 has 14 residues. Germline values: CDR1 SGHTS, CDR2 YDEGEE. V was pared by 2 bases and J by 4 bases, with 12 bases between. The CDR3 protein is CASSFGTAVYGYTF. The CDR3 nucleotides read TGTGCCAGCAGCTTCGGCACAGCGGTCTATGGCTACACCTTC.

V is TRBV9 and J is TRBJ2-3; 7 bases agree with TRBD1. Germline assignment: CDR1 SGDLS and CDR2 YYNGEE. The ends lost 0 bases at V and 3 bases at J; junction bases unmatched: 7. The CDR3 extends over 16 amino acids. As DNA, the CDR3 is TGTGCCAGCAGCGTAGACCCAGGGGGTTCAACAGATACGCAGTATTTT. This codes for CASSVDPGGSTDTQYF.

The chain joins TRBV6-5 to TRBJ2-3; weak D call: TRBD1 (6 bases). V was pared by 2 bases and J by 5 bases, with 14 bases between. The CDR3 consists of 15 residues. In germline, CDR1 is MNHEY, CDR2 SVGAGI. The CDR3 region is CASSYGGQGQDTQYF. For the CDR3, the DNA is TGTGCCAGCAGTTACGGCGGTCAGGGGCAAGATACGCAGTATTTT.